This T cell receptor beta chain emerged from a study of monozygotic twins with cystic fibrosis. Findings and limits, study-wide: Unrelated CF individuals shared fewer identical clonotypes than monozygotic CF twins. Low clonality (median around 0.0095) suggested a mostly naive repertoire.

Sequencing used immunoSEQ multiplex PCR; TCRdb keeps in-frame clones, though not all of them. The sample lists approximately 14,000 clones; roughly nine tenths were seen once. About this clone itself: What it binds is unknown.

The CDR3 totals 15 residues. Germline V gene sequence: CDR1 LNHDA, CDR2 SQIVND (reference sequence). The trim removed 6 bases at V and 5 bases at J, leaving 10 bases unmatched. Specimen: blood. The sequence came from a boy aged 5-17 years with cystic fibrosis. This chain links TRBV19 with TRBJ2-5; 9 bases agree with TRBD1. The CDR3 DNA reads TGTGCCAGTAGCATCGCGGGACAGGGTTATGAGACCCAGTACTTC. Protein: CASSIAGQGYETQYF.